These 16 T cell receptor beta chains originate from one sample sequenced in a study of cytomegalovirus exposure and HLA in healthy donors. The PCR ran on 60 Vbeta and 13 Jbeta primers. Assay: immunoSEQ multiplex PCR; the TCRdb copy retains only in-frame clones and omits some. The sample yields under 200,000 clones, approximately 83% seen once. The sample comprised PBMCs. The source is a man aged 18 to 30 in good health and CMV-seropositive.

This clone was observed once. The V and J genes are TRBV11-3 and TRBJ1-2; D not certain. Deletions cut 0 bases from V and 6 bases from J, with 20 bases between. Germline V gives CDR1 SGHNT, CDR2 YENEEA. The CDR3 extends over 17 amino acids. CDR3 loop: CASSLDPGVTTRDGYTF. The DNA of the CDR3 is TGTGCCAGCAGCTTAGATCCGGGAGTGACTACTCGAGATGGCTACACCTTC.

The chain couples TRBV7-2 to TRBJ2-7, with 10 bases lining up with TRBD1. CDR3 length: 15 residues. CDR1 SGHTA and CDR2 FQGNSA come from the germline V gene. V shed 2 bases and J 4 bases; nucleotides not matched to a gene: 5. CDR3 protein: CASSLQTGGGYEQYF. The DNA for the CDR3 is TGTGCCAGCAGCTTACAGACAGGGGGCGGGTACGAGCAGTACTTC. The full variable domain, completed using reference TRBV7-2 and TRBJ2-7, is GAGVSQSPSNKVTEKGKDVELRCDPISGHTALYWYRQSLGQGLEFLIYFQGNSAPDKSGLPSDRFSAERTGGSVSTLTIQRTQQEDSAVYLCASSLQTGGGYEQYFGPGTRLTVT.

This clone was observed a single time. The rearrangement links TRBV19 to TRBJ1-6, with D unclear. Trimming shortened V by 4 bases and J by 9 bases, and 13 bases separated the two germline ends. Germline lookup yields CDR1 LNHDA and CDR2 SQIVND (reference sequence). This CDR3 contains 14 residues. The CDR3 bases are TGTGCCAGTAGTACCATAACCGGGTCTTCACCCCTCCACTTT. Its protein product is CASSTITGSSPLHF.

The rearrangement links TRBV4-3 to TRBJ2-2, with D tentatively TRBD2 (6 bases). This CDR3 is 15 amino acids long. V dropped 3 bases and J dropped 5 bases, with 13 bases sitting between them. Germline values: CDR1 LGHNA, CDR2 YSLEER. CDR3 residues: CASSHSKEGTGELFF. The CDR3 DNA sequence: TGCGCCAGCAGCCATTCGAAGGAGGGAACCGGGGAGCTGTTTTTT.

This chain uses TRBV27 with TRBJ2-5, with D perhaps TRBD2 (6 bases). The DNA end favors TRBJ2-7, so the J call may be wrong. The CDR3 contains 14 residues. Germline lookup yields CDR1 MNHEY and CDR2 SMNVEV (reference sequence). The CDR3 bases are TGTGCCAGCAGTTTTGGCCAGGGAGGTTACGAGCAGTACTTC. It is translated as CASSFGQGGYEQYF.

This clone was seen only once. The chain has TRBV18 and TRBJ2-1; TRBD2 agrees at 8 bases. Germline lookup yields CDR1 KGHSH and CDR2 LQKENI. After removal of 3 bases from V and 8 bases from J, the junction contained 9 bases not matched to a gene. The CDR3 sequence is 15 residues long. The CDR3 sequence: CASSPLIAGWDEQFF. The CDR3 coding sequence is TGTGCCAGCTCACCCCTTATAGCGGGGTGGGATGAGCAGTTCTTC.

The chain recombines TRBV2 with TRBJ1-3; possibly TRBD1 for D (6 bases). The CDR3 is 16 amino acids. Germline CDR1 SNHLY, CDR2 FYNNEI. V was clipped by 2 bases and J by 1 base, with 12 bases between them. The CDR3 DNA sequence: TGTGCCAGCAGTGAAACAGGGCAACCTTCTGGAAACACCATATATTTT. Translating it yields CASSETGQPSGNTIYF. Complete variable domain (other parts from reference TRBV2 and TRBJ1-3): EPEVTQTPSHQVTQMGQEVILRCVPISNHLYFYWYRQILGQKVEFLVSFYNNEISEKSEIFDDQFSVERPDGSNFTLKIRSTKLEDSAMYFCASSETGQPSGNTIYFGEGSWLTVV.

The V and J genes are TRBV6-6 and TRBJ2-5, with a possible D match to TRBD1 (6 bases). The DNA end lines up better with TRBJ2-7; the J call may be wrong. This CDR3 is built from 16 residues. Germline lookup yields CDR1 MNHNY and CDR2 SVGAGI (reference sequence). This CDR3 reads CASSYPPTGPPGEQYF. The CDR3 coding sequence is TGTGCCAGCAGTTATCCCCCGACAGGCCCACCGGGCGAGCAGTACTTC.

V is TRBV7-3 and J is TRBJ2-2, with D tentatively TRBD1 (6 bases). The V and J ends lost 0 bases and 8 bases respectively, with 7 bases between them. The CDR3 is 13 amino acids. Germline CDR1 reads SGHTA; CDR2 reads FQGTGA. In DNA form, the CDR3 reads TGTGCCAGCAGCTTAACAACAGGGGGGGAGCTGTTTTTT. Translated: CASSLTTGGELFF. The whole variable domain, remainder taken from reference TRBV7-3 and TRBJ2-2, is GAGVSQTPSNKVTEKGKYVELRCDPISGHTALYWYRQSLGQGPEFLIYFQGTGAADDSGLPNDRFFAVRPEGSVSTLKIQRTERGDSAVYLCASSLTTGGELFFGEGSRLTVL.

The chain combines TRBV30 with TRBJ1-4; D is ambiguous. The CDR3 runs to 16 residues. V shed 0 bases and J shed 7 bases, with 18 bases lying between them. Germline V gene data show CDR1 as GTSNPN and CDR2 as SVGIG (reference sequence). The CDR3 nucleotides are TGTGCCTGGAGTGTCTTAAAGTGGGCCGGGAGTGAAAAACTGTTTTTT. This codes for CAWSVLKWAGSEKLFF.

The rearrangement links TRBV19 to TRBJ1-5, with D perhaps TRBD1 (5 bases). The CDR3 contains 14 residues. The germline CDR1 and CDR2 sequences are LNHDA and SQIVND (reference sequence). The V end was cut by 10 bases, the J end by 0 bases, with 13 bases between. In DNA, the CDR3 is TGTGCCACCCGACAGTATTATAGCAATCAGCCCCAGCATTTT. Amino acid sequence: CATRQYYSNQPQHF.

V is TRBV19 and J is TRBJ2-5; possible D gene TRBD2, 7 bases. This CDR3 region has 15 residues. V lost 1 base and J 5 bases, leaving 14 bases between the germline ends. The V gene's germline CDR1 is LNHDA and CDR2 SQIVND (reference sequence). The chain's CDR3 is CASSIVGGADETQYF. The CDR3 nucleotides read TGTGCCAGTAGTATAGTTGGGGGGGCGGATGAGACCCAGTACTTC. The full variable domain, with the rest looked up from reference TRBV19 and TRBJ2-5, is DGGITQSPKYLFRKEGQNVTLSCEQNLNHDAMYWYRQDPGQGLRLIYYSQIVNDFQKGDIAEGYSVSREKKESFPLTVTSAQKNPTAFYLCASSIVGGADETQYFGPGTRLLVL.

V usage is TRBV9 and J usage is TRBJ2-3; TRBD2 agrees at 10 bases. Germline trimming cut 4 bases from V and 1 base from J; bases unmatched to any gene: 9. Germline loops: CDR1 SGDLS, CDR2 YYNGEE. The CDR3 extends over 17 amino acids. The CDR3 DNA sequence: TGTGCCAGCAGCCGGCCCGTAGCGGGGGGTCGCACAGATACGCAGTATTTT. This translates into CASSRPVAGGRTDTQYF.

This chain connects TRBV9 to TRBJ2-1, with D possibly TRBD1 on 6 matching bases. The CDR3 contains 15 residues. Germline assignment: CDR1 SGDLS and CDR2 YYNGEE. Trimming left V 0 bases short and J 0 bases short, with 7 bases between. Here the CDR3 reads CASSVGRGSYNEQFF. As DNA, the CDR3 is TGTGCCAGCAGCGTAGGCAGGGGCTCCTACAATGAGCAGTTCTTC.

A single count supports this clone. The V gene is TRBV12-5, the J gene TRBJ1-1; 9 nucleotides line up with TRBD1. This CDR3 region has 15 residues. J gave up 4 bases and V 1 base, and 4 bases lay outside the gene matches. Germline-derived CDR1 and CDR2 are LGHNT and FRNRAP. CDR3 DNA: TGTGCTAGTGGTTTGGGACAGGGGGATTCCACTGAAGCTTTCTTT. Its protein product is CASGLGQGDSTEAFF.

CDR3 protein: CASSYGVVQETQYF. CDR3 sequence (DNA): TGTGCCAGCAGTTACGGGGTTGTCCAAGAGACCCAGTACTTC. The V and J genes are TRBV7-9 and TRBJ2-5, with D maybe TRBD2 (5 bases). The CDR3 length is 14 residues. Germline V gives CDR1 SEHNR, CDR2 FQNEAQ (reference sequence). Deletions cut 6 bases from V and 1 base from J, with 12 bases between.